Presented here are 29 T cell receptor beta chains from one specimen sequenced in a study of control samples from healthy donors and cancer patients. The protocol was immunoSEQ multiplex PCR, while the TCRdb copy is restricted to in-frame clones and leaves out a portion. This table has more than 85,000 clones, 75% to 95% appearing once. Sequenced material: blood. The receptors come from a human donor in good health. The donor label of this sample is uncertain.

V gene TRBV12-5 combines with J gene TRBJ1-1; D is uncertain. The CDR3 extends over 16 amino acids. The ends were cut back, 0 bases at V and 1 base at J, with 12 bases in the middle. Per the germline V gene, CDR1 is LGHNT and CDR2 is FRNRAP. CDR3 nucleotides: TGTGCTAGTGGTTTGGTACAGTACATGCGGAACACTGAAGCTTTCTTT. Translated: CASGLVQYMRNTEAFF.

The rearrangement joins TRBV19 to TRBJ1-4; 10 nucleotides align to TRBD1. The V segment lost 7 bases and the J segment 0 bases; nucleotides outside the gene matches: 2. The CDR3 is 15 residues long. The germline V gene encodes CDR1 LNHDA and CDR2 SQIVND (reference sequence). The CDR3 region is CASTGQGPTNEKLFF. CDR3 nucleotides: TGTGCCAGTACGGGACAGGGGCCAACTAATGAAAAACTGTTTTTT.

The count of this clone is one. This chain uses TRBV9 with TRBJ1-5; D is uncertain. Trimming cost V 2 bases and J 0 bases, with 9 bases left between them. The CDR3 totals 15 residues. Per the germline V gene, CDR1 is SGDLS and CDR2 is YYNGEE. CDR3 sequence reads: CASSVGGDSNQPQHF. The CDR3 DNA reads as TGTGCCAGCAGCGTGGGAGGAGATAGCAATCAGCCCCAGCATTTT.

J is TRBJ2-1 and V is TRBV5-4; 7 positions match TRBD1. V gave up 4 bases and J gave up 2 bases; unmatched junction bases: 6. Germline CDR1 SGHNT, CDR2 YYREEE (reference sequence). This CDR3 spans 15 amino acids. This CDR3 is CASSTDREAYNEQFF. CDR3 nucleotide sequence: TGTGCCAGCAGCACCGACAGGGAAGCCTACAATGAGCAGTTCTTC.

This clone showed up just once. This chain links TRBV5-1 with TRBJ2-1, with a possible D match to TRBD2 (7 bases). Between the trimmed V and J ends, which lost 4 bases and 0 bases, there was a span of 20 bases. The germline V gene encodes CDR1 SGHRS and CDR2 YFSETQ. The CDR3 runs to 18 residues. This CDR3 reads CASSGTGGGPSSYNEQFF. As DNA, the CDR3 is TGCGCCAGCAGCGGGACTGGCGGGGGCCCTAGCTCCTACAATGAGCAGTTCTTC.

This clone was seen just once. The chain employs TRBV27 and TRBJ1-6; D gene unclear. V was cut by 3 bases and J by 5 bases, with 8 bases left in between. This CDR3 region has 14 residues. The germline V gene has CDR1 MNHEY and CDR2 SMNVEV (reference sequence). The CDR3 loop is CASSFAGNNSPLHF. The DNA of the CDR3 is TGTGCCAGCAGTTTTGCGGGGAATAATTCACCCCTCCACTTT.

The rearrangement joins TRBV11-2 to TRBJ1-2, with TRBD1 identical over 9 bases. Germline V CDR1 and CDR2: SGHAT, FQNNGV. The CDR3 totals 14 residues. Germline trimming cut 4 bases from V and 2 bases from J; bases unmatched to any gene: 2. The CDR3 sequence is CASSSGTGNYGYTF. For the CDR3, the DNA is TGTGCCAGCAGCTCCGGGACAGGGAACTATGGCTACACCTTC.

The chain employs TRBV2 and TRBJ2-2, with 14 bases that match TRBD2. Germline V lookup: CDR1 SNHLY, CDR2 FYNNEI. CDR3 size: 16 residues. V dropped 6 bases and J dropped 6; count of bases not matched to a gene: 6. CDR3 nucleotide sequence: TGTGCCAGCAGAAGACTAGCGGGGGGGTATTCCGGGGAGCTGTTTTTT. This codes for CASRRLAGGYSGELFF.

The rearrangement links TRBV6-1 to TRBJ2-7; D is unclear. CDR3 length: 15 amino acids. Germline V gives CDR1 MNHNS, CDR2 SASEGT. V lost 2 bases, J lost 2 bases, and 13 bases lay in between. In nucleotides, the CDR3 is TGTGCCAGCAGTGAAAGAGCCAGTCTCCCCTACGAGCAGTACTTC. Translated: CASSERASLPYEQYF.

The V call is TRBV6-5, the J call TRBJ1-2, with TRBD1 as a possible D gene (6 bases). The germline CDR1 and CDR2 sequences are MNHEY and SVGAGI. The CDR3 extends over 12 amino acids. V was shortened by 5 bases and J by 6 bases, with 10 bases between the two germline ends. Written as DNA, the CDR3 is TGTGCCAGCAGTCCAACAGGGAATGGCTACACCTTC. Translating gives CASSPTGNGYTF.

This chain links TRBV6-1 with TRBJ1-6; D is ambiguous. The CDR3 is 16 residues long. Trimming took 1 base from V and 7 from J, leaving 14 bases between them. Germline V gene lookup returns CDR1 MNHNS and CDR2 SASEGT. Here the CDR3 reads CASSEDSGSGNSPLHF. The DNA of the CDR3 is TGTGCCAGCAGTGAAGATTCCGGGTCGGGAAATTCACCCCTCCACTTT.

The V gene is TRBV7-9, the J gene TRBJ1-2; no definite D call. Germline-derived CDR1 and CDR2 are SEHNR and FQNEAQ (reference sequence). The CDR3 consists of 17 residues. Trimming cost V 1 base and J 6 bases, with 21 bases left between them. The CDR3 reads CASSLVSGYIQENGYTF. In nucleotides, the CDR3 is TGTGCCAGCAGCTTAGTCTCTGGGTATATCCAGGAGAATGGCTACACCTTC. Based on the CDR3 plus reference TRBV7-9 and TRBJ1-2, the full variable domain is DTGVSQNPRHKITKRGQNVTFRCDPISEHNRLYWYRQTLGQGPEFLTYFQNEAQLEKSRLLSDRFSAERPKGSFSTLEIQRTEQGDSAMYLCASSLVSGYIQENGYTFGSGTRLTVV.

The CDR3 reads CASSGPNYGYTF. The CDR3 bases are TGCGCCAGCAGTGGCCCTAACTATGGCTACACCTTC. V gene TRBV10-2 combines with J gene TRBJ1-2; D is unclear. Germline CDR1 WSHSY, CDR2 SAAADI. V was clipped by 4 bases and J by 0 bases, with 3 bases between them. The CDR3 extends over 12 amino acids.

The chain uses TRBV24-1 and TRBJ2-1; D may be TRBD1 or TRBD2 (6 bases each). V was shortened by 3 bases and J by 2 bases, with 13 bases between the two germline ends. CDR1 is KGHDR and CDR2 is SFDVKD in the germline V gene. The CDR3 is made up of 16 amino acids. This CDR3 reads CATSDPGGLTYNEQFF. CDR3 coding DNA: TGTGCCACCAGTGATCCTGGGGGGCTGACCTACAATGAGCAGTTCTTC.

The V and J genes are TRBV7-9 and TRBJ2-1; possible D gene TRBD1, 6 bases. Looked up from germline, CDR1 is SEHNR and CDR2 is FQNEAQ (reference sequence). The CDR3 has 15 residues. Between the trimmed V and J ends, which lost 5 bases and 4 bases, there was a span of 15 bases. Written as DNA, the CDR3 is TGTGCCAGCAGCAGGGGGTCAGGGCAGTACAATGAGCAGTTCTTC. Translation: CASSRGSGQYNEQFF.

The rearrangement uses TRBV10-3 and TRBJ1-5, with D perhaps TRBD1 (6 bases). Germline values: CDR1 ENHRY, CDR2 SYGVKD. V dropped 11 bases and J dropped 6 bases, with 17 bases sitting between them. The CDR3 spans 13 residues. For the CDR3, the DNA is TGTGCCTCCCCTCGGGGGGGCTTTCAGCCCCAGCATTTT. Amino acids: CASPRGGFQPQHF.

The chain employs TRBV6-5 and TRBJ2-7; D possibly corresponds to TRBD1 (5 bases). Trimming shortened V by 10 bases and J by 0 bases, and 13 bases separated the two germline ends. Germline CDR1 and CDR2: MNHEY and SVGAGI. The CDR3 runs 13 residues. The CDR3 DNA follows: TGTGCCACAGTGTCGACAGCCTCCTACGAGCAGTACTTC. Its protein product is CATVSTASYEQYF.

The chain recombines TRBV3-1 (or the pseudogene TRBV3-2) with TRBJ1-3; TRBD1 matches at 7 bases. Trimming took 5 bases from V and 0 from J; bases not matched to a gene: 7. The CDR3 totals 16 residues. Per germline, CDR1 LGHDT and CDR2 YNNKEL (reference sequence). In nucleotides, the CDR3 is TGTGCCAGCAGCACCAGGGGGAAAAGCTCTGGAAACACCATATATTTT. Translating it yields CASSTRGKSSGNTIYF.

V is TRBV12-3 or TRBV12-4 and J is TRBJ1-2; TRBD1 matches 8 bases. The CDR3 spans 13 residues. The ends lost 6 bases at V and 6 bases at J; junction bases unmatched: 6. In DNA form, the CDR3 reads TGTGCCAGCAGGACAGGACAGGGAGATGGCTACACCTTC. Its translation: CASRTGQGDGYTF.

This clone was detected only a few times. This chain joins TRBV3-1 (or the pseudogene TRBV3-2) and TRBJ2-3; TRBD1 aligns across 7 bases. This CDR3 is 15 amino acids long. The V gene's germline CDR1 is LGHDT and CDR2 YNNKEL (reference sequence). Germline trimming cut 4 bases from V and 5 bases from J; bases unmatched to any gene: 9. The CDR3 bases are TGTGCCAGCAGCCTAAGACAGGGTCGGCAAGATACGCAGTATTTT. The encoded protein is CASSLRQGRQDTQYF.

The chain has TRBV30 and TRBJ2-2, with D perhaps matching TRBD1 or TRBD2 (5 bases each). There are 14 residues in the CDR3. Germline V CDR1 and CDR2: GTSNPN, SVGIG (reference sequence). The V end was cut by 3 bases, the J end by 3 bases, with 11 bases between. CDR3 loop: CAWRRRGDTGELFF. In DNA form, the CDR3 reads TGTGCCTGGAGACGCCGAGGGGACACCGGGGAGCTGTTTTTT.

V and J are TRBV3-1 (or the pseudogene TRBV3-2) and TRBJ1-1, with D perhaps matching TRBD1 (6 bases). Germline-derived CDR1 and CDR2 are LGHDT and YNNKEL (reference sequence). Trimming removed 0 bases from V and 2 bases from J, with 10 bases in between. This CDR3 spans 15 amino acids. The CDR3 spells CASSQEDRPNTEAFF. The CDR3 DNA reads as TGTGCCAGCAGCCAAGAAGACAGGCCTAACACTGAAGCTTTCTTT.

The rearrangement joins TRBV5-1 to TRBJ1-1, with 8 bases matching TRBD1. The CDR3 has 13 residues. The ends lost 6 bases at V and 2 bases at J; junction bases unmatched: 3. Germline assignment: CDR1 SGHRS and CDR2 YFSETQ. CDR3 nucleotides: TGCGCCAGCACCACAGGGGGAAACACTGAAGCTTTCTTT. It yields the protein CASTTGGNTEAFF. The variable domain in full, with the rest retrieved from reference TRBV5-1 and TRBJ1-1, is KAGVTQTPRYLIKTRGQQVTLSCSPISGHRSVSWYQQTPGQGLQFLFEYFSETQRNKGNFPGRFSGRQFSNSRSEMNVSTLELGDSALYLCASTTGGNTEAFFGQGTRLTVV.

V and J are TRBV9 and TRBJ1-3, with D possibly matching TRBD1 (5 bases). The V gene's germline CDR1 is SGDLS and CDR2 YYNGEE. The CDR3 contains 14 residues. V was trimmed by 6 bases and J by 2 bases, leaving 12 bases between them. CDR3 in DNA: TGTGCCAGCACCCTAGGGGCGGCTGGAAACACCATATATTTT. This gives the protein CASTLGAAGNTIYF.

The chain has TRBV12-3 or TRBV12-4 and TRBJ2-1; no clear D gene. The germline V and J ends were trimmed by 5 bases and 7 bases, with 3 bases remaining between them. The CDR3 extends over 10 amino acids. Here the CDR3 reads CASSGNEQFF. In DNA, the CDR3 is TGTGCCAGCAGTGGGAATGAGCAGTTCTTC.

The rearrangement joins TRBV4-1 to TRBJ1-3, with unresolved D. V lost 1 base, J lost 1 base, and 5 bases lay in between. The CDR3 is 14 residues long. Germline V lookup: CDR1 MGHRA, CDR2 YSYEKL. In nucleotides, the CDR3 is TGCGCCAGCAGCCAAGTCACTTCTGGAAACACCATATATTTT. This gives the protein CASSQVTSGNTIYF.

DNA for the CDR3: TGTGCCAGCAGCGTAGAACCGGGGACCTATGGCTACACCTTC. It specifies CASSVEPGTYGYTF. The chain is built from TRBV9 and TRBJ1-2, with D tentatively TRBD1 (5 bases). Germline V gene data show CDR1 as SGDLS and CDR2 as YYNGEE. The CDR3 is made up of 14 amino acids. V gave up 0 bases and J gave up 4 bases, with 10 bases separating them. Combining the CDR3 with reference TRBV9 and TRBJ1-2 gives the whole variable domain DSGVTQTPKHLITATGQRVTLRCSPRSGDLSVYWYQQSLDQGLQFLIQYYNGEERAKGNILERFSAQQFPDLHSELNLSSLELGDSALYFCASSVEPGTYGYTFGSGTRLTVV.

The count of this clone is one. DNA for the CDR3: TGTGCCAGCATGGGGACAGGGGGCGGCGAAAAACTGTTTTTT. Protein product: CASMGTGGGEKLFF. The V gene is TRBV6-5, the J gene TRBJ1-4, with 12 bases that match TRBD1. This CDR3 contains 14 residues. Germline CDR1 and CDR2: MNHEY and SVGAGI. V dropped 7 bases and J dropped 8; count of bases not matched to a gene: 5.

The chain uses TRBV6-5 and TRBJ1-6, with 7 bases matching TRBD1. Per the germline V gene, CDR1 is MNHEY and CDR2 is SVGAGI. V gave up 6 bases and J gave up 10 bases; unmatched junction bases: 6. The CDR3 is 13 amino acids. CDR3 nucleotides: TGTGCCAGCAGCGACAGGGTCGGGTCACCCCTCCACTTT. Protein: CASSDRVGSPLHF.